A selection of T cell receptor beta chains follows, all from one sample in a study of blood T cell repertoires in COVID-19. Produced via immunoSEQ multiplex PCR; TCRdb's table is partial and in-frame only. The sample yields about 150,000 clones, under 80% seen once. The sequencing input was peripheral blood. These TCRs come from a man in his 60s with acute or convalescent COVID-19. Both conserved end residues are part of each CDR3. D genes are given only for firm matches. Clone size appears in some rows only: once, few, many, or a class for an expanded clone.

d_gene: TRBD2; v_gene: TRBV2; j_gene: TRBJ2-3; abundance: -; CDR3nt: TGTGCCAGCAGCGTAGGACTAGCGGGAGCCGAGGATACGCAGTATTTT; CDR3aa: CASSVGLAGAEDTQYF
d_gene: TRBD1; v_gene: TRBV7-9; j_gene: TRBJ1-4; abundance: -; CDR3nt: TGTGCCAGCAGCTTAGTTGGGACAGAGAATGAAAAACTGTTTTTT; CDR3aa: CASSLVGTENEKLFF
d_gene: -; v_gene: TRBV11-2; j_gene: TRBJ1-4; abundance: -; CDR3nt: TGTGCCAGCAGCCTATTTGGTGGGGCCGAAGAAAAACTGTTTTTT; CDR3aa: CASSLFGGAEEKLFF
d_gene: -; v_gene: TRBV18; j_gene: TRBJ1-2; abundance: many; CDR3nt: TGTGCCAGCTCACCAGGGGGCGCCCCTGCCTATGGCTACACCTTC; CDR3aa: CASSPGGAPAYGYTF
d_gene: -; v_gene: TRBV2; j_gene: TRBJ2-7; abundance: -; CDR3nt: TGTGCCAGCAAGCAGAGCGGTGGGCAGTACTTC; CDR3aa: CASKQSGGQYF
d_gene: TRBD1; v_gene: TRBV6-6; j_gene: TRBJ1-3; abundance: -; CDR3nt: TGTGCCAGCAGTCGACGGGACAGCACAACTCGGGGTGGAAACACCATATATTTT; CDR3aa: CASSRRDSTTRGGNTIYF
d_gene: TRBD1; v_gene: TRBV3-1/TRBV3-2; j_gene: TRBJ2-1; abundance: -; CDR3nt: TGTGCCAGCAGCCATACCGGGACAGGCATAAATGAGCAGTTCTTC; CDR3aa: CASSHTGTGINEQFF
d_gene: TRBD2; v_gene: TRBV7-9; j_gene: TRBJ2-3; abundance: -; CDR3nt: TGTGCCAGCAGCGTGGGACTAGCGGTGAACACAGATACGCAGTATTTT; CDR3aa: CASSVGLAVNTDTQYF
d_gene: -; v_gene: TRBV27; j_gene: TRBJ2-7; abundance: once; CDR3nt: TGTGCCAGCAGACCCGTGGACAGATACGAGCAGTACTTC; CDR3aa: CASRPVDRYEQYF
d_gene: TRBD1; v_gene: TRBV27; j_gene: TRBJ2-3; abundance: -; CDR3nt: TGTGCCAGCAGTTTGGGACAGCCCACAGATACGCAGTATTTT; CDR3aa: CASSLGQPTDTQYF
d_gene: -; v_gene: TRBV4-2; j_gene: TRBJ2-7; abundance: -; CDR3nt: TGTGCCAGCAGTCACCGAACGGGGGCCTACGAGCAGTACTTC; CDR3aa: CASSHRTGAYEQYF
d_gene: -; v_gene: TRBV18; j_gene: TRBJ2-1; abundance: -; CDR3nt: TGTGCCAGCTCATCCGACAGTAGGGGCTACAATGAGCAGTTCTTC; CDR3aa: CASSSDSRGYNEQFF
d_gene: TRBD2; v_gene: TRBV27; j_gene: TRBJ2-7; abundance: -; CDR3nt: TGTGCCAGCAGTCCCGCCCGGACTAGCGGGATGACCGAGCAGTACTTC; CDR3aa: CASSPARTSGMTEQYF
d_gene: TRBD1; v_gene: TRBV11-2; j_gene: TRBJ1-1; abundance: -; CDR3nt: TGTGCCAGCAGCATCACCGGGACAGGGGGCACTGAAGCTTTCTTT; CDR3aa: CASSITGTGGTEAFF
d_gene: -; v_gene: TRBV21-1; j_gene: TRBJ2-1; abundance: once; CDR3nt: TGTGCCAGCAGCAAAGACATGACTAGCGGGAGGGCCTTCTCGGGCCTCAGCTCCTACAATGAGCAGTTCTTC; CDR3aa: CASSKDMTSGRAFSGLSSYNEQFF